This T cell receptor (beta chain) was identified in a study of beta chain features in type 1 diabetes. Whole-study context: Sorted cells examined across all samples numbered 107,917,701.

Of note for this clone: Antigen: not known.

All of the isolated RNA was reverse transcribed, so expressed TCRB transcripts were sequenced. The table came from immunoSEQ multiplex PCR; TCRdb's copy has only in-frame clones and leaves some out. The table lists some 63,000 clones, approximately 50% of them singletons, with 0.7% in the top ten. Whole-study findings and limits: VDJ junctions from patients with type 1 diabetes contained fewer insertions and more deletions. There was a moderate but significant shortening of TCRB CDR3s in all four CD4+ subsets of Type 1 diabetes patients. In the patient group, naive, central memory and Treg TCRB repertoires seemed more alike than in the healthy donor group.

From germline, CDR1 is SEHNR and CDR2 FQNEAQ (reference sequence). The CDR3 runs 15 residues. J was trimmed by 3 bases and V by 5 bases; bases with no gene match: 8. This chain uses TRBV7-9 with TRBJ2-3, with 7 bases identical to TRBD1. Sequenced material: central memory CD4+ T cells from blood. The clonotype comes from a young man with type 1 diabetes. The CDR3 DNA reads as TGTGCCAGCAGCACCTTAACAGGGGAGACAGATACGCAGTATTTT. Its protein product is CASSTLTGETDTQYF.